The TCR beta chain described here comes from a study of blood T cell repertoires in COVID-19. Study-level information: The United States, Italy and Spain provided the acute and convalescent COVID-19 samples. The analysed material was cDNA or gDNA that came from T cells, B-cell-depleted T cells, or PBMCs.

CDR1 is SGHVS and CDR2 is FNYEAQ in the germline V gene. V trimming: 5 bases; J trimming: 0 bases; junction bases outside the gene matches: 2. The CDR3 has 14 residues. Methods used by the authors: Reference gene primer amplification gave estimated nucleated cell counts. Some clones are missing from TCRdb's copy, which holds only in-frame ones; the method was immunoSEQ multiplex PCR. D and trimming come from the DNA, and the V and J calls and clone size come from that table. The repertoire holds roughly 150,000 clones, with roughly four fifths as singletons. This chain connects TRBV7-6 to TRBJ1-1, with TRBD1 matching over 8 bases. The TCR comes from a woman of 80 years or more with acute or convalescent COVID-19. The specimen was peripheral blood. CDR3: CASSPDRVNTEAFF. CDR3 in DNA: TGTGCCAGCAGCCCGGACAGGGTGAACACTGAAGCTTTCTTT.